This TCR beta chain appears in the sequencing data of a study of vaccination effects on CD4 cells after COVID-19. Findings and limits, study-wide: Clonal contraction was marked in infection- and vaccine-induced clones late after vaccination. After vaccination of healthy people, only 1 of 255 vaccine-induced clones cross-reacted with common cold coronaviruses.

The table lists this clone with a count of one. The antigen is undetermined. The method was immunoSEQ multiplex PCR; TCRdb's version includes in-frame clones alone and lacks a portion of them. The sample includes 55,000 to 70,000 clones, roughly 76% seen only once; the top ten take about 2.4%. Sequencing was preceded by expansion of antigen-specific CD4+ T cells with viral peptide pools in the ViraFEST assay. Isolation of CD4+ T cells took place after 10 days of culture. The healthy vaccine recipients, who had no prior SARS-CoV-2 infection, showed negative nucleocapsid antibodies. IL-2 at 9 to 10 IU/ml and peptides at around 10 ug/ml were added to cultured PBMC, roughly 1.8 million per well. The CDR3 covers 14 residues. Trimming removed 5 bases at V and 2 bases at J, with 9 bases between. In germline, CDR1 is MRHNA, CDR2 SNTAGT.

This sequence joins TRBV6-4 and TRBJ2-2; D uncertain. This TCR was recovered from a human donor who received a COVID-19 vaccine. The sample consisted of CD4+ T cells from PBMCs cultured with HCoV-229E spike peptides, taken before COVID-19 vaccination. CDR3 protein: CASSRSVNTGELFF. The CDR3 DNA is TGTGCCAGCAGTCGCTCTGTTAACACCGGGGAGCTGTTTTTT.